These T cell receptor beta chains were read from a single sample in a study of tumor-infiltrating lymphocytes in localized non-small cell lung cancer. Assay: immunoSEQ multiplex PCR; the TCRdb copy retains only in-frame clones and omits some. The sample has about 16,000 clones; roughly 69% are singletons. Sequenced sample: lung tumor tissue. The source is a human donor with non-small cell lung cancer. The CDR3 runs from the conserved cysteine through the conserved F or W. The order of the fields is D gene, J gene, clone size, V gene, CDR3 protein, CDR3 DNA. D genes are given only for firm matches. Rows give clone size only sometimes, using once, few, many, or a class for an expanded clone.

NA TRBJ2-2 NA TRBV19 CASSFSAGELFF TGTGCCAGTAGTTTTAGCGCCGGGGAGCTGTTTTTT
NA TRBJ1-2 NA TRBV29-1 CSVEPDYGYTF TGCAGCGTTGAACCCGATTATGGCTACACCTTC
TRBD2 TRBJ2-7 NA TRBV10-2 CASSELGSGNSYEQYF TGCGCCAGCAGTGAGCTAGGAAGCGGGAACTCCTACGAGCAGTACTTC
TRBD1 TRBJ2-3 NA TRBV4-1 CASSLGQGSDTQYF TGCGCCAGCAGCCTCGGACAGGGTTCAGATACGCAGTATTTT
TRBD2 TRBJ2-3 NA TRBV11-3 CASSLSGATDTQYF TGTGCCAGCAGCTTAAGCGGGGCGACAGATACGCAGTATTTT
TRBD2 TRBJ2-7 once TRBV7-2 CASSLVGGGRAPEQYF TGTGCCAGCAGCTTAGTAGGCGGCGGGAGGGCCCCCGAGCAGTACTTC
NA TRBJ1-1 NA TRBV6-6 CASSYLRNEAFF TGTGCCAGCAGTTACTTGCGGAATGAAGCTTTCTTT
TRBD2 TRBJ2-2 NA TRBV9 CASSVEGRGTGELFF TGTGCCAGCAGCGTAGAGGGGCGGGGGACCGGGGAGCTGTTTTTT
NA TRBJ1-1 NA TRBV19 CASSIPTGSMNTEAFF TGTGCCAGTAGTATCCCCACAGGGTCGATGAACACTGAAGCTTTCTTT
NA TRBJ2-1 NA TRBV6-5 CASSSGLPNSYNEQFF TGTGCCAGCAGTTCCGGACTACCCAACTCCTACAATGAGCAGTTCTTC
NA TRBJ2-7 few TRBV18 CASSTGSYEQYF TGTGCCAGTTCGACAGGATCCTACGAGCAGTACTTC
NA TRBJ1-5 medium-sized TRBV6-6 CASSYGREYQPQHF TGTGCCAGCAGTTACGGGCGTGAGTATCAGCCCCAGCATTTT
NA TRBJ2-3 NA TRBV5-6 CASRLDGVTDTQYF TGTGCCAGCCGCTTGGACGGAGTTACAGATACGCAGTATTTT
TRBD2 TRBJ2-5 NA TRBV7-9 CASSLRPGLAREETQYF TGTGCCAGCAGCCTCCGACCGGGACTAGCGAGAGAGGAGACCCAGTACTTC
NA TRBJ2-1 NA TRBV7-9 CASSLETGLSSYNEQFF TGTGCCAGCAGCCTGGAGACAGGTCTTAGCTCCTACAATGAGCAGTTCTTC
NA TRBJ2-7 few TRBV28 CASSLLDSYEQYF TGTGCCAGCAGTTTGTTGGACTCCTACGAGCAGTACTTC
NA TRBJ1-1 NA TRBV5-1 CASSLPTEMNTEAFF TGCGCCAGCAGCCTCCCGACAGAGATGAACACTGAAGCTTTCTTT
NA TRBJ1-3 NA TRBV30 CAWTQGSGNTIYF TGTGCCTGGACCCAGGGGAGTGGAAACACCATATATTTT
NA TRBJ2-3 once TRBV10-3 CAISGAGTDTQYF TGTGCCATCAGTGGGGCAGGCACAGATACGCAGTATTTT
NA TRBJ2-3 once TRBV13 CASSSVRAGATDTQYF TGTGCCAGCAGCTCGGTAAGGGCGGGGGCCACAGATACGCAGTATTTT
NA TRBJ1-2 NA TRBV6-1 CASSELSPIIYGYTF TGTGCCAGCAGTGAATTAAGCCCGATCATCTATGGCTACACCTTC
TRBD2 TRBJ2-7 NA TRBV30 CAWSVGLAHSYEQYF TGTGCCTGGAGTGTGGGACTAGCGCACTCCTACGAGCAGTACTTC
NA TRBJ1-2 once TRBV6-1 CASGRGGAVGYTF TGTGCCAGCGGTAGGGGTGGAGCAGTAGGCTACACCTTC
TRBD1 TRBJ1-5 NA TRBV2 CASSGQAGNQPQHF TGTGCCAGCAGCGGACAGGCCGGGAATCAGCCCCAGCATTTT
NA TRBJ2-7 medium-sized TRBV19 CASSISVQDRGEQYF TGTGCCAGTAGTATATCAGTCCAGGACCGGGGAGAGCAGTACTTC
NA TRBJ1-2 NA TRBV10-2 CASSVQGGYGYTF TGCGCCAGCAGTGTACAGGGCGGCTATGGCTACACCTTC
NA TRBJ1-3 NA TRBV6-5 CASSYSGTGNTIYF TGTGCCAGCAGTTACTCGGGGACCGGAAACACCATATATTTT
NA TRBJ2-2 few TRBV4-2 CASSQDQNTGELFF TGTGCCAGCAGCCAAGATCAGAACACCGGGGAGCTGTTTTTT
NA TRBJ1-1 NA TRBV6-6 CASLSLVLGATEAFF TGTGCCAGCTTAAGTTTGGTATTGGGGGCCACTGAAGCTTTCTTT
NA TRBJ1-5 NA TRBV19 CASSITVWGSNQPQHF TGTGCCAGTAGTATCACAGTATGGGGTAGCAATCAGCCCCAGCATTTT
NA TRBJ1-2 NA TRBV19 CASSMMDSAGYTF TGTGCCAGTAGTATGATGGACAGCGCTGGCTACACCTTC
TRBD2 TRBJ2-5 few TRBV4-3 CASSQGRGETQYF TGCGCCAGCAGCCAAGGGCGGGGGGAGACCCAGTACTTC
NA TRBJ2-6 NA TRBV28 CASSLSASGANVLTF TGTGCCAGCAGCCTAAGCGCCTCTGGGGCCAACGTCCTGACTTTC
TRBD2 TRBJ2-7 NA TRBV11-3 CASSLLADSYEQYF TGTGCCAGCAGCTTGCTAGCGGACTCCTACGAGCAGTACTTC
TRBD2 TRBJ2-1 NA TRBV7-8 CASSLGLAGGNEQFF TGTGCCAGCAGCTTGGGACTAGCGGGAGGTAATGAGCAGTTCTTC
NA TRBJ2-7 NA TRBV5-1 CASSLGQSSYEQYF TGCGCCAGCAGCTTGGGCCAGAGCTCCTACGAGCAGTACTTC
NA TRBJ2-3 NA TRBV7-9 CASSPSRPPQYF TGTGCCAGCAGCCCTTCCCGTCCCCCGCAGTATTTT
TRBD2 TRBJ2-1 NA TRBV28 CASSLARLAAYNEQFF TGTGCCAGCAGTTTGGCCAGACTAGCGGCATACAATGAGCAGTTCTTC
NA TRBJ2-3 NA TRBV11-2 CASSFVGLSDTQYF TGTGCCAGCAGCTTCGTGGGGTTGTCGGATACGCAGTATTTT
NA TRBJ2-5 NA TRBV2 CASSGSGGETQYF TGTGCCTCCAGCGGGTCCGGGGGCGAGACCCAGTACTTC